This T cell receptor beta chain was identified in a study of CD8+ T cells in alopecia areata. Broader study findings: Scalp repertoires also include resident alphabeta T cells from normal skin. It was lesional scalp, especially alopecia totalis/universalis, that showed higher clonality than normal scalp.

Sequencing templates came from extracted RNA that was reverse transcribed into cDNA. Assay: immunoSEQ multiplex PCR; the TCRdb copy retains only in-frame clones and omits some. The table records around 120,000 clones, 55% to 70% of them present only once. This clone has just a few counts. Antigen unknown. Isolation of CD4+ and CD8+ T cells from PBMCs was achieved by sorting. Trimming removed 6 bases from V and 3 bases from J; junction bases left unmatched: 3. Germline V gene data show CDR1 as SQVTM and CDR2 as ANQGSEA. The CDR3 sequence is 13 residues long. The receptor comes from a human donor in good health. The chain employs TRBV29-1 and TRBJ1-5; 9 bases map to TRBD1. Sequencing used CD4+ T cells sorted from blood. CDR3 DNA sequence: TGCAGCGTGGGGGACAGGGTCAATCAGCCCCAGCATTTT. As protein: CSVGDRVNQPQHF. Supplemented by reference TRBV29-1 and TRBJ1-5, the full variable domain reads SAVISQKPSRDICQRGTSLTIQCQVDSQVTMMFWYRQQPGQSLTLIATANQGSEATYESGFVIDKFPISRPNLTFSTLTVSNMSPEDSSIYLCSVGDRVNQPQHFGDGTRLSIL.